This is a list of T cell receptor beta chains from one sample in a study of identical twins. TCRdb re-called the 5' RACE reads with MiXCR, one entry per CDR3 protein. The data show about 530,000 distinct CDR3 sequences, with 15% seen just once and 0.44% held by the top ten. This sample was shared with a second study, whose subject was yellow fever vaccine responses in identical twins.

Material: CD4+ T cells sorted from blood. Source of these receptors: a woman aged 18-29 years in good health. Both conserved end residues are part of each CDR3. Fields, in order: clone size, D gene, J gene, V gene, CDR3 DNA, CDR3 protein. D genes are given only for firm matches. A row's size may be missing; if present it is once, few, many or a size class.

clone size: few
D gene: TRBD1
J gene: TRBJ2-6
V gene: TRBV6-1
CDR3 DNA: TGTGCCAGCAGGCCGGGACAGGGAACAGACTCTGGGGCCAACGTCCTGACTTTC
CDR3 protein: CASRPGQGTDSGANVLTF

clone size: many
D gene: TRBD1
J gene: TRBJ2-1
V gene: TRBV10-3
CDR3 DNA: TGTGCCACCTCCGGGACAGGGGGCGCCTACAATGAGCAGTTCTTC
CDR3 protein: CATSGTGGAYNEQFF

clone size: many
D gene: -
J gene: TRBJ2-1
V gene: TRBV7-2
CDR3 DNA: TGCGCCAGCAGCTTGGCCAGGAGCTCCTACAATGAGCAGTTCTTC
CDR3 protein: CASSLARSSYNEQFF

clone size: few
D gene: -
J gene: TRBJ1-1
V gene: TRBV5-6
CDR3 DNA: TGTGCCAGCAGCTTGGGTCCCATCCAGGGTCCTGAAGCTTTCTTT
CDR3 protein: CASSLGPIQGPEAFF

clone size: few
D gene: -
J gene: TRBJ2-1
V gene: TRBV12-3/TRBV12-4
CDR3 DNA: TGTGCCAGCAGTTTAATCTGGAATGAGCAGTTCTTC
CDR3 protein: CASSLIWNEQFF

clone size: few
D gene: TRBD2
J gene: TRBJ2-5
V gene: TRBV10-3
CDR3 DNA: TGTGCCATCAGCTTTTCTGGAGCGGGGACCCAAGAGACCCAGTACTTC
CDR3 protein: CAISFSGAGTQETQYF

clone size: -
D gene: -
J gene: TRBJ2-2
V gene: TRBV5-1
CDR3 DNA: TGCGCCAGCAGCTTCATAGACGCGAACACCGGGGAGCTGTTTTTT
CDR3 protein: CASSFIDANTGELFF

clone size: -
D gene: -
J gene: TRBJ2-3
V gene: TRBV27
CDR3 DNA: TGTGCCAGCCGGCGGGGCCACACAGATACGCAGTATTTT
CDR3 protein: CASRRGHTDTQYF

clone size: -
D gene: -
J gene: TRBJ1-2
V gene: TRBV7-6
CDR3 DNA: TGTGCCAGCAGCTTGGGGCGAGGGCCAAACTATGGCTACACCTTC
CDR3 protein: CASSLGRGPNYGYTF

clone size: -
D gene: TRBD2
J gene: TRBJ2-3
V gene: TRBV2
CDR3 DNA: TGTGCCAGCAGTGGGCTAGCGGGACAACTCACAGATACGCAGTATTTT
CDR3 protein: CASSGLAGQLTDTQYF

clone size: -
D gene: TRBD2
J gene: TRBJ2-5
V gene: TRBV2
CDR3 DNA: TGTGCCAGCACCGGGGGGAATTTAGAGACCCAGTACTTC
CDR3 protein: CASTGGNLETQYF

clone size: -
D gene: -
J gene: TRBJ2-7
V gene: TRBV10-3
CDR3 DNA: TGTGCCATCAGTGAGACGAGTTTGCACGAGCAGTACTTC
CDR3 protein: CAISETSLHEQYF

clone size: many
D gene: -
J gene: TRBJ2-3
V gene: TRBV5-1
CDR3 DNA: TGCGCCAGCAGCTTGGGGAGTAGCGGCACAGATACGCAGTATTTT
CDR3 protein: CASSLGSSGTDTQYF

clone size: -
D gene: -
J gene: TRBJ1-2
V gene: TRBV10-3
CDR3 DNA: TGTGCCATCAGTGAGAACGACAGGTTAGGCTACACCTTC
CDR3 protein: CAISENDRLGYTF

clone size: -
D gene: -
J gene: TRBJ2-1
V gene: TRBV7-9
CDR3 DNA: TGTGCCAGCAGCTTGAGTCGGGGGTACAATGAGCAGTTCTTC
CDR3 protein: CASSLSRGYNEQFF

clone size: few
D gene: -
J gene: TRBJ2-6
V gene: TRBV24-1
CDR3 DNA: TGTGCCACCAGTGACCCCTCTTCCCCTGGGGCCAACGTCCTGACTTTC
CDR3 protein: CATSDPSSPGANVLTF

clone size: few
D gene: TRBD1
J gene: TRBJ1-1
V gene: TRBV28
CDR3 DNA: TGTGCCACACGACGACCCAGGGGGATGAACACTGAAGCTTTCTTT
CDR3 protein: CATRRPRGMNTEAFF

clone size: -
D gene: TRBD2
J gene: TRBJ2-1
V gene: TRBV9
CDR3 DNA: TGTGCCAGCAGCCCTTCGGGACTAGCGGGAGGAAACTACAATGAGCAGTTCTTC
CDR3 protein: CASSPSGLAGGNYNEQFF

clone size: few
D gene: TRBD2
J gene: TRBJ2-1
V gene: TRBV7-3
CDR3 DNA: TGTGCCAGCAGCTTAGCCGGGCTAGCGGGAGCATTCTTC
CDR3 protein: CASSLAGLAGAFF

clone size: few
D gene: -
J gene: TRBJ1-2
V gene: TRBV10-3
CDR3 DNA: TGTGCCATCTCCGTCGACAGTACTAACTATGGCTACACCTTC
CDR3 protein: CAISVDSTNYGYTF

clone size: few
D gene: TRBD1
J gene: TRBJ2-7
V gene: TRBV20-1
CDR3 DNA: TGCAGTGCTAGAGGACAGGGGAACGTCCACGAGCAGTACTTC
CDR3 protein: CSARGQGNVHEQYF

clone size: many
D gene: TRBD2
J gene: TRBJ2-1
V gene: TRBV5-1
CDR3 DNA: TGCGCCAGCAGCTCCCAATGGACTAGCGCAAACAATGAGCAGTTCTTC
CDR3 protein: CASSSQWTSANNEQFF

clone size: -
D gene: -
J gene: TRBJ2-3
V gene: TRBV28
CDR3 DNA: TGTGCCAGCAGCCGAAGCCAATCGCCAGAGCTAAGAGATACGCAGTATTTT
CDR3 protein: CASSRSQSPELRDTQYF

clone size: few
D gene: TRBD2
J gene: TRBJ2-1
V gene: TRBV7-8
CDR3 DNA: TGTGCCAGCAGCCCGCCCGGGTCTAGCGGGAGCTATGAGCAGTTCTTC
CDR3 protein: CASSPPGSSGSYEQFF

clone size: few
D gene: -
J gene: TRBJ1-6
V gene: TRBV4-1
CDR3 DNA: TGCGCCAGCAGCCAAGACGACCGTAATTCACCCCTCCACTTT
CDR3 protein: CASSQDDRNSPLHF

clone size: -
D gene: TRBD2
J gene: TRBJ2-7
V gene: TRBV6-5
CDR3 DNA: TGTGCCAGCAGTTACTCGTTCACTAGCGGGAGGTCGGGCTACGAGCAGTACTTC
CDR3 protein: CASSYSFTSGRSGYEQYF

clone size: few
D gene: TRBD1
J gene: TRBJ1-2
V gene: TRBV20-1
CDR3 DNA: TGCAGTGCGGGGGACAGTTCGGGCTATGGCTACACCTTC
CDR3 protein: CSAGDSSGYGYTF

clone size: few
D gene: TRBD2
J gene: TRBJ2-1
V gene: TRBV12-3/TRBV12-4
CDR3 DNA: TGTGCCAGCAGTGGTCGACTAGCGGGAGGACTTGTTGATATCAATGAGCAGTTCTTC
CDR3 protein: CASSGRLAGGLVDINEQFF

clone size: few
D gene: -
J gene: TRBJ2-3
V gene: TRBV3-1
CDR3 DNA: TGTGCCAGCAGCCAACCGGCAGATACGCAGTATTTT
CDR3 protein: CASSQPADTQYF

clone size: -
D gene: TRBD2
J gene: TRBJ2-3
V gene: TRBV19
CDR3 DNA: TGTGCCAGTAGTATCGGTCTAGCGGGAGAGCGTTGGACAGATACGCAGTATTTT
CDR3 protein: CASSIGLAGERWTDTQYF

clone size: few
D gene: -
J gene: TRBJ2-5
V gene: TRBV6-2/TRBV6-3
CDR3 DNA: TGTGCCAGCAGTTGGACGGAGAAAGAGACCCAGTACTTC
CDR3 protein: CASSWTEKETQYF

clone size: -
D gene: -
J gene: TRBJ2-2
V gene: TRBV12-3/TRBV12-4
CDR3 DNA: TGTGCCAGCAGTTTAGGGGCATCCGGGGAGCTGTTTTTT
CDR3 protein: CASSLGASGELFF

clone size: -
D gene: TRBD1
J gene: TRBJ2-3
V gene: TRBV6-1
CDR3 DNA: TGTGCCAGCAGGTCGCGAGGGACAGCTTCAGATACGCAGTATTTT
CDR3 protein: CASRSRGTASDTQYF

clone size: few
D gene: TRBD2
J gene: TRBJ2-2
V gene: TRBV11-2
CDR3 DNA: TGTGCCAGCAGCTTAAGTCCCGTGTTTGCTAGCGGGAGGCTCACCGGGGAGCTGTTTTTT
CDR3 protein: CASSLSPVFASGRLTGELFF

clone size: -
D gene: TRBD1
J gene: TRBJ1-3
V gene: TRBV4-2
CDR3 DNA: TGTGCCAGCAGCCAACGCGGTCCAGGGGGAGGAAACACCATATATTTT
CDR3 protein: CASSQRGPGGGNTIYF

clone size: few
D gene: -
J gene: TRBJ2-5
V gene: TRBV4-1
CDR3 DNA: TGCGCCAGCAGACTAACCCAGGACAAGGAAGAGACCCAGTACTTC
CDR3 protein: CASRLTQDKEETQYF

clone size: few
D gene: TRBD2
J gene: TRBJ2-3
V gene: TRBV27
CDR3 DNA: TGTGCTAGCACCCCACTAGCGGGAGGGGCAGATACGCAGTATTTT
CDR3 protein: CASTPLAGGADTQYF

clone size: many
D gene: TRBD2
J gene: TRBJ2-1
V gene: TRBV3-1
CDR3 DNA: TGTGCCAGCAGCTACAGCGGGAGGGGTGAGCAGTTCTTC
CDR3 protein: CASSYSGRGEQFF

clone size: -
D gene: -
J gene: TRBJ2-1
V gene: TRBV29-1
CDR3 DNA: TGCAGCGGGGAACTTGGAGTCAATGAGCAGTTCTTC
CDR3 protein: CSGELGVNEQFF

clone size: once
D gene: -
J gene: TRBJ2-7
V gene: TRBV20-1
CDR3 DNA: TGCAGTGCAGACAGTGAGCACGAGCAGTACTTC
CDR3 protein: CSADSEHEQYF

clone size: many
D gene: -
J gene: TRBJ2-1
V gene: TRBV10-3
CDR3 DNA: TGTGCCATCAGTGAATTAGACAATGAGCAGTTCTTC
CDR3 protein: CAISELDNEQFF

clone size: -
D gene: -
J gene: TRBJ2-5
V gene: TRBV7-8
CDR3 DNA: TGTGCCAGCAGCTTAGCGTCGTTCCAAGAGACCCAGTACTTC
CDR3 protein: CASSLASFQETQYF

clone size: -
D gene: TRBD1
J gene: TRBJ2-3
V gene: TRBV28
CDR3 DNA: TGTGCCAGCAGTTCCAGACAGGGAAAGGTCGCAGATACGCAGTATTTT
CDR3 protein: CASSSRQGKVADTQYF

clone size: few
D gene: -
J gene: TRBJ2-1
V gene: TRBV19
CDR3 DNA: TGTGCCAGTAGTACTAGTGCCCGGGTGTGGAATGAGCAGTTCTTC
CDR3 protein: CASSTSARVWNEQFF

clone size: -
D gene: -
J gene: TRBJ2-1
V gene: TRBV3-1
CDR3 DNA: TGTGCCAGCAGCCACGGTGGGTCCTGGAATGAGCAGTTCTTC
CDR3 protein: CASSHGGSWNEQFF

clone size: -
D gene: TRBD1
J gene: TRBJ2-3
V gene: TRBV7-9
CDR3 DNA: TGTGCCAGCACCGAGGACAGGGGATCAGATACGCAGTATTTT
CDR3 protein: CASTEDRGSDTQYF

clone size: -
D gene: -
J gene: TRBJ2-1
V gene: TRBV7-9
CDR3 DNA: TGTGCCAGCAGCCGCCAGAGTGGGGTTTACAATGAGCAGTTCTTC
CDR3 protein: CASSRQSGVYNEQFF

clone size: few
D gene: TRBD2
J gene: TRBJ2-1
V gene: TRBV6-4
CDR3 DNA: TGTGCCAGCAGTGACTCTGCGGGGGCCTACAATGAGCAGTTCTTC
CDR3 protein: CASSDSAGAYNEQFF

clone size: -
D gene: -
J gene: TRBJ1-1
V gene: TRBV27
CDR3 DNA: TGTGCCAGCAGTCGGAATCCTGGGGCGAACACTGAAGCTTTCTTT
CDR3 protein: CASSRNPGANTEAFF

clone size: -
D gene: -
J gene: TRBJ2-2
V gene: TRBV24-1
CDR3 DNA: TGTGCCACCAGCTATTTGAACACCGGGGAGCTGTTTTTT
CDR3 protein: CATSYLNTGELFF

clone size: -
D gene: -
J gene: TRBJ1-1
V gene: TRBV11-3
CDR3 DNA: TGTGCCAGCAGCTTAGATCGACATCAGGGGAGTTCTGGTGAAGCTTTCTTT
CDR3 protein: CASSLDRHQGSSGEAFF

clone size: -
D gene: -
J gene: TRBJ2-1
V gene: TRBV20-1
CDR3 DNA: TGCAGTGCTAGAGGGGGGAACTACCCGTACAATGAGCAGTTCTTC
CDR3 protein: CSARGGNYPYNEQFF

clone size: few
D gene: -
J gene: TRBJ1-2
V gene: TRBV20-1
CDR3 DNA: TGCAGTGCTGAACGGGGGGGCGGTGTGCGTGGCTACACCTTC
CDR3 protein: CSAERGGGVRGYTF

clone size: -
D gene: -
J gene: TRBJ2-7
V gene: TRBV28
CDR3 DNA: TGTGCCAGCAGCACAGGAGTTGGCGAGCAGTACTTC
CDR3 protein: CASSTGVGEQYF

clone size: few
D gene: -
J gene: TRBJ2-3
V gene: TRBV4-1
CDR3 DNA: TGCGCCAGCAGCCAAGGCCGAGGTAGTGGCGATACGCAGTATTTT
CDR3 protein: CASSQGRGSGDTQYF